This T cell receptor beta chain was observed in a study of shared clonotypes between healthy human individuals. Looking at the study overall: The plates for each donor numbered three CD4 naive, three CD4 memory, two CD8 naive and one CD8 memory. General study results and limits: Sequencing of the sorted subsets was shown by rarefaction to be incomplete despite large depth. Relative to clonotypes present in all four donors, those not shared had lower generation probabilities. Among a handful of donors, approximately 5.4% of naive CD4 clonotypes were found in common.

With regard to this clone: As yet, its antigen is unknown.

The junction had 5 bases not matched to a gene; V was cut back by 7 bases and J by 7 bases. The CDR3 has 12 residues. The germline CDR1 and CDR2 sequences are SGHNT and YENEEA. Measured with immunoSEQ multiplex PCR; TCRdb has only the in-frame clones, and not every one. The sample holds under 2.5 million clones, under 95% seen once. Specimen: naive CD4+ T cells from PBMCs. The subset is: CD45RA+ positively selected. This chain joins TRBV11-3 and TRBJ1-2; the match to TRBD1 covers 8 bases. This TCR was sampled from a man younger than 35 in good health. Some clones in this sample may be carry-over from other donors' samples. CDR3 nucleotide sequence: TGTGCCAGCAACGACAGGGGATGTGGCTACACCTTC. Amino acids: CASNDRGCGYTF.